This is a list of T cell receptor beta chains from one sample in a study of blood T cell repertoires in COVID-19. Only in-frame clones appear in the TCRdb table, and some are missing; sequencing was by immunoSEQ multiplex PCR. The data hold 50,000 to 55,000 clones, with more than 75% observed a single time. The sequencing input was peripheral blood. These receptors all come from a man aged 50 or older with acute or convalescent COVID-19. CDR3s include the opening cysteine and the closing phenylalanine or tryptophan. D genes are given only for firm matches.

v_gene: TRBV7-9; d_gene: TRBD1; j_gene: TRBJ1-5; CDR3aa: CASSLAGGGSNQPQHF
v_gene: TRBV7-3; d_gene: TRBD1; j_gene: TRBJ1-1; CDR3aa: CASSLQGAAEAFF
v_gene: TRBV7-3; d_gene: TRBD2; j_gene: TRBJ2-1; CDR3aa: CASSTSVSGNNEQFF
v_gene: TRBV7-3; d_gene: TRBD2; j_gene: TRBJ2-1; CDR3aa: CASSSGGAGNEQFF
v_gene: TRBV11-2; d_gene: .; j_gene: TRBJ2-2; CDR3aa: CASSPRDKGPMGTGELFF
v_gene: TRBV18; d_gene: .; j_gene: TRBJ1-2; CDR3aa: CASSPSAAGEVSYGYTF
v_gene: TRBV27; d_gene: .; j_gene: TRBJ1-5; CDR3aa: CASSSTGIQPQHF
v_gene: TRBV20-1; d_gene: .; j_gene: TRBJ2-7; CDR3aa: CSVSQGFEQYF
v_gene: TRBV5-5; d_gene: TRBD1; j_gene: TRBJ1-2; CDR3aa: CASRPGQGAALGYTF
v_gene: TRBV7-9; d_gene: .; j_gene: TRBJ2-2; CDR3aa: CASSFRQFGATGELFF
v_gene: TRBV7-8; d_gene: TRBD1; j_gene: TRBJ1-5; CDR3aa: CASSHRTGSNQPQHF
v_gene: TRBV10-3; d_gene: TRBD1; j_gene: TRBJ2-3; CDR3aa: CAISEGTGEAYF
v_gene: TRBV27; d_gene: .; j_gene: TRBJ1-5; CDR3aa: CASATRTDNQPQHF
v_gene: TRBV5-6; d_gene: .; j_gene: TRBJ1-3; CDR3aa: CASTKDFSGNTIYF
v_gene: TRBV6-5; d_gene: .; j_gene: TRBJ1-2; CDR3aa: CASMGGLYYGYTF
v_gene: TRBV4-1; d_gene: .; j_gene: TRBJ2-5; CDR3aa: CASSQERQETQYF
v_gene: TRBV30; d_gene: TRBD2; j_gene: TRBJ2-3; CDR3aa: CARGGSGARTDTQYF
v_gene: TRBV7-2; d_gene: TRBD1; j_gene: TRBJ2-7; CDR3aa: CASSSRGQGSEQYF
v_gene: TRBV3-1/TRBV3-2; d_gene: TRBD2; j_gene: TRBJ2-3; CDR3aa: CASSQLLGTSGTDTQYF
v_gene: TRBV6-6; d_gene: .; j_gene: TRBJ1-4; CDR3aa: CASSYSIGGANEKLFF
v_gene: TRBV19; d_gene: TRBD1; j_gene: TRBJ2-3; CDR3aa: CASSAGGATDTQYF
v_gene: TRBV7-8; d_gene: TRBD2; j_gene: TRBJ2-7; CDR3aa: CASSLLRERDYEQYF
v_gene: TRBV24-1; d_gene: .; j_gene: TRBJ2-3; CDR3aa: CATSDFGGSTDTQYF
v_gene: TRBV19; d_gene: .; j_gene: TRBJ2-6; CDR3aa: CASSWGLSANVLTF
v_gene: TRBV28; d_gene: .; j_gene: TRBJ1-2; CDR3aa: CASSLGGKGLDYTF
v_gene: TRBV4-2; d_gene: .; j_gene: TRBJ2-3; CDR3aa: CASSLQTHTDTQYF
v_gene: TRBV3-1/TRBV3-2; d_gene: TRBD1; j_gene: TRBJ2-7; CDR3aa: CASSQDLGGRDRALEQYF
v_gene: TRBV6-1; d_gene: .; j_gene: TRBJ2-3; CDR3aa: CASSDSPDTQYF
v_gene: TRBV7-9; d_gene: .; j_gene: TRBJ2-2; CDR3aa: CASSLGIQTYTGELFF
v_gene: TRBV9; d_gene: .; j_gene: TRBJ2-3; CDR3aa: CASSVGTASFQYF
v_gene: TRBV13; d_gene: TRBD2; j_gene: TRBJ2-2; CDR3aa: CASSYGLAGTYTGELFF
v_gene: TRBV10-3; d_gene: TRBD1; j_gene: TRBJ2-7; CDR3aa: CAISESSATGTGGSYEQYF
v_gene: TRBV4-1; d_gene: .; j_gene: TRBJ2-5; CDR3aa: CASSQVGRRDQETQYF
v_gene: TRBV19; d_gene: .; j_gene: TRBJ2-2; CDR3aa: CASSITASLRELFF
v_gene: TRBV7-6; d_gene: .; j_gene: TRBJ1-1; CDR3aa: CASSLTVLNTEAFF
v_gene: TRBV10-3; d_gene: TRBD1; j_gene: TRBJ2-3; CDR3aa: CATMDRRGDTQYF
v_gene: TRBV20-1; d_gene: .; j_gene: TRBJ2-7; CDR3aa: CSASNLQTSGEQYF
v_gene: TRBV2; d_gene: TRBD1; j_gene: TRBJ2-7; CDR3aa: CASSGDSYEQYF
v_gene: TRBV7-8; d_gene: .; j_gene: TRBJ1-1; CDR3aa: CASSYRTAPMTEAFF
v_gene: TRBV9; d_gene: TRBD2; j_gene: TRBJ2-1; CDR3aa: CASSPRAGLATNEQFF
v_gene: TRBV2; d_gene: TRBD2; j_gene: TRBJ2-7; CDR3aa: CASTARTSGGYEQYF
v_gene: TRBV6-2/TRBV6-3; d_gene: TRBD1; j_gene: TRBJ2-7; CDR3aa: CASSYKAGQGQGSYEQYF